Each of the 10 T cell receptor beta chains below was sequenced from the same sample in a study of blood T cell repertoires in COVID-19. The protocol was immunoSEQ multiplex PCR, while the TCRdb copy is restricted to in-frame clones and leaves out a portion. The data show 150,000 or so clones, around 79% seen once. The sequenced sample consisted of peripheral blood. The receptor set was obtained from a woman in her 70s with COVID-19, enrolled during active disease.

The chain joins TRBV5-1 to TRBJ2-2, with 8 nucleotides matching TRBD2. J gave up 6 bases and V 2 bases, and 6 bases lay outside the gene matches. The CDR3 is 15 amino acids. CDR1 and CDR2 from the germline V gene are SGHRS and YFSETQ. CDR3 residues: CASSLLAASPGELFF. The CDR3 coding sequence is TGCGCCAGCAGCTTACTAGCGGCTAGCCCCGGGGAGCTGTTTTTT.

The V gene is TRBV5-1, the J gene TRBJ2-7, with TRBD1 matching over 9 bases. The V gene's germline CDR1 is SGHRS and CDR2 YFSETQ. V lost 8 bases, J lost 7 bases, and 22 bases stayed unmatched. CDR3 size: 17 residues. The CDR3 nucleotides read TGCGCCAGTCAACCGTTCCCCACCCCGGGACAGGGTAATGAGCAGTACTTC. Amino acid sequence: CASQPFPTPGQGNEQYF.

This CDR3 is CASRPPGNYGYTF. CDR3 nucleotide sequence: TGTGCCAGCAGGCCCCCGGGGAACTATGGCTACACCTTC. The V gene is TRBV6-5, the J gene TRBJ1-2; D is undetermined. This CDR3 contains 13 residues. The ends were cut back, 6 bases at V and 2 bases at J, with 10 bases in the middle. Germline V gives CDR1 MNHEY, CDR2 SVGAGI.

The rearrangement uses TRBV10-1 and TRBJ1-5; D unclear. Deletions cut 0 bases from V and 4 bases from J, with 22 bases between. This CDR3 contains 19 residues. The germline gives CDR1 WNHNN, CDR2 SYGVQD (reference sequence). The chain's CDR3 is CASSESSIGPLRGNQPQHF. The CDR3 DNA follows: TGCGCCAGCAGTGAGTCAAGTATTGGACCCCTTAGAGGGAATCAGCCCCAGCATTTT.

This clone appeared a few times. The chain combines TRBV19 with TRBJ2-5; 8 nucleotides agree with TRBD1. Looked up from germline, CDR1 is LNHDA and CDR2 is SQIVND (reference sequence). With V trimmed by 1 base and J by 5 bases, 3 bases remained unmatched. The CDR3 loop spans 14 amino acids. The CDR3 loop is CASSIAHRGETQYF. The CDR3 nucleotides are TGTGCCAGTAGTATAGCACACAGGGGGGAGACCCAGTACTTC.

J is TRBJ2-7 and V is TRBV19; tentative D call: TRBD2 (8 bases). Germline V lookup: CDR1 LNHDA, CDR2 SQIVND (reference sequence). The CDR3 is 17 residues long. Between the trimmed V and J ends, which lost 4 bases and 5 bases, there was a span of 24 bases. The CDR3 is CASSTGTAGTRGDEQYF. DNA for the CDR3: TGTGCCAGTAGTACTGGGACAGCCGGGACTAGGGGCGACGAGCAGTACTTC. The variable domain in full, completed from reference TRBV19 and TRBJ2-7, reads DGGITQSPKYLFRKEGQNVTLSCEQNLNHDAMYWYRQDPGQGLRLIYYSQIVNDFQKGDIAEGYSVSREKKESFPLTVTSAQKNPTAFYLCASSTGTAGTRGDEQYFGPGTRLTVT.

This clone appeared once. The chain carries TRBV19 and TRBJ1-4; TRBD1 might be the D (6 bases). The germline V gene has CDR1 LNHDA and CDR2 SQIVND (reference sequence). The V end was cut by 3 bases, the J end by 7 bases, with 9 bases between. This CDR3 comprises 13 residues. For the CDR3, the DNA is TGTGCCAGTAGTATTTACAGGGCTGAAAAACTGTTTTTT. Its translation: CASSIYRAEKLFF.

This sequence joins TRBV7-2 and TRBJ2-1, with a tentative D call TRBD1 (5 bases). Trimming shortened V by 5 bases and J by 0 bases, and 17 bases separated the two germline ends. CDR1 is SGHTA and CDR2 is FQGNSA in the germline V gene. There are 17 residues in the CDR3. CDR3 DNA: TGTGCCAGCAGCCCGCCCTGGGGCGGCCCCTCCTACAATGAGCAGTTCTTC. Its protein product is CASSPPWGGPSYNEQFF.

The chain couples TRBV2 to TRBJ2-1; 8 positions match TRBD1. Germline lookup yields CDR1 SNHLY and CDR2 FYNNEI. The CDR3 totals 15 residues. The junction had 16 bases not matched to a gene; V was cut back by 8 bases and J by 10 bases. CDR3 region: CASLEQRQGPGEQFF. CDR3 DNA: TGTGCCAGCTTGGAGCAACGACAGGGGCCGGGGGAGCAGTTCTTC.

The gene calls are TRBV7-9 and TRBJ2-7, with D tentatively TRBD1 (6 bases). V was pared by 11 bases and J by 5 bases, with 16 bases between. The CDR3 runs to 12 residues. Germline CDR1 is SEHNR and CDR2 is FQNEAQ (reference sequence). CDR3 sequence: CASGAGVNEQYF. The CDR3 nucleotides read TGTGCCTCAGGGGCAGGGGTGAACGAGCAGTACTTC.